This T cell receptor (beta chain) is drawn from a study of naive CD8 T cells in extremely preterm neonates. General study findings and limits: Limitations included small sample size and variable preterm productive templates. Preterm neonates shared more CDR3 nucleotide sequences (approximately 2.7%) than older groups. Compared with older groups, preterm CDR3s were shorter, with fewer N additions and less trimming.

Trimming removed 1 base from V and 4 bases from J, with 10 bases in between. CDR1 is LNHDA and CDR2 is SQIVND in the germline V gene (reference sequence). The CDR3 is 14 amino acids. As for this clone: Antigen: not known.

Libraries were prepared by immunoSEQ multiplex PCR; TCRdb keeps only in-frame clonotypes and omits some of them. This sample yields around 5,400 clones, of which roughly 95% are seen a single time; around 0.65% belongs to the top ten. Extremely preterm births at roughly 23-27 weeks of gestation supplied the samples. Pregnancies with fetal demise were excluded. Each sample had roughly 19,000–100,000 sorted naive CD8+ T cells. The TCR was taken from a boy who was born preterm. Sequences were obtained from naive CD8+ T cells from cord blood. The rearrangement uses TRBV19 and TRBJ1-1; D may be TRBD1 (5 bases). CDR3 bases: TGTGCCAGTAGTATAGGAGGGGAAGGCACTGAAGCTTTCTTT. As protein: CASSIGGEGTEAFF.